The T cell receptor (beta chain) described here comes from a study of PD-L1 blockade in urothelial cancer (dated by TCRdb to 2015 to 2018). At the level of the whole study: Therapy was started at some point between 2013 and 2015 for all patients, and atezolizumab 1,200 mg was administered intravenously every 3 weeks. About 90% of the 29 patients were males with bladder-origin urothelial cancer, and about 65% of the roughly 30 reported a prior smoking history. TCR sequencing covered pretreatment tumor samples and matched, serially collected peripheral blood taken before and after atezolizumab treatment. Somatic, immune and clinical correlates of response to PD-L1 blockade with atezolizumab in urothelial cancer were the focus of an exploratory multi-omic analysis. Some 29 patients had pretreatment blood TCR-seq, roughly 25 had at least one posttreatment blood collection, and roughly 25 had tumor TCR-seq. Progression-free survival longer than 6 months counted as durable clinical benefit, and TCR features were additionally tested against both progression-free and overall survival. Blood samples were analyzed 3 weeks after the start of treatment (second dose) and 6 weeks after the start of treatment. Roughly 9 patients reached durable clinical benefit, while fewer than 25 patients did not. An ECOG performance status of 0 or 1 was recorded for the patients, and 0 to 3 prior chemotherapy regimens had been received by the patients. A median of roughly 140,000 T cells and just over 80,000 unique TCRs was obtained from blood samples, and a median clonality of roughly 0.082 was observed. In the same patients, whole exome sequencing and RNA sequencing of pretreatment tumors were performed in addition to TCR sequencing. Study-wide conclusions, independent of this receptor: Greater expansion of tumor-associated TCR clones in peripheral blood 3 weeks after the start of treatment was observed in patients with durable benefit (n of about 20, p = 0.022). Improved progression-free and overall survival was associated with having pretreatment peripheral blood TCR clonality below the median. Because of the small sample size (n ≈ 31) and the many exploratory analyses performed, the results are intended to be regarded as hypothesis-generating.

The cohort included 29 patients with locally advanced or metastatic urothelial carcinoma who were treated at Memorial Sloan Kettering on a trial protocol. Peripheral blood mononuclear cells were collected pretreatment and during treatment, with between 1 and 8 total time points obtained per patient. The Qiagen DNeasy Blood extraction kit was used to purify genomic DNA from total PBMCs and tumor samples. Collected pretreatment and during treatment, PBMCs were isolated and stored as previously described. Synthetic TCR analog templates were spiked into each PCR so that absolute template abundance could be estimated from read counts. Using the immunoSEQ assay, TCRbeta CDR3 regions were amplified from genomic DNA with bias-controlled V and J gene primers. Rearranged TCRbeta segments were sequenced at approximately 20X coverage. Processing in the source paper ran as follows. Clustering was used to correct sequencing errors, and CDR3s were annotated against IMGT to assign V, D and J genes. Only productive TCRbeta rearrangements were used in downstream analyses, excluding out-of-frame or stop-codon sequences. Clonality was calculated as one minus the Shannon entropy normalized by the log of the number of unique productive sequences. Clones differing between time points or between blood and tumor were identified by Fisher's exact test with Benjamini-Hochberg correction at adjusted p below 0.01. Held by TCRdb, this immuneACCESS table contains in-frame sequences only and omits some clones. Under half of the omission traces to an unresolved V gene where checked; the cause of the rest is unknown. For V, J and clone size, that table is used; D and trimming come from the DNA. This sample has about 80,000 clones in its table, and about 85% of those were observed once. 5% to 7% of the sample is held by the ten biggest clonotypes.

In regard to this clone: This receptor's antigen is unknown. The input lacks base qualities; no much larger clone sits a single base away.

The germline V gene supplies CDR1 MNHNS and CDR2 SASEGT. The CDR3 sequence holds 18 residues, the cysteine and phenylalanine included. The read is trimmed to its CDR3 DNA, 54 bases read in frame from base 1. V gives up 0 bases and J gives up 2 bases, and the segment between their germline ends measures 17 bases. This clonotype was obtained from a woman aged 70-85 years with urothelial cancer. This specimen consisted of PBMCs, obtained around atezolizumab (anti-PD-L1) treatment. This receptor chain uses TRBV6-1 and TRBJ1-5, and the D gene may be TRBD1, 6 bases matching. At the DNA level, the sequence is TGTGCCAGCAGTGAAGCTTGGCAGGGGAATGTGGGCAATCAGCCCCAGCATTTT. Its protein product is CASSEAWQGNVGNQPQHF.